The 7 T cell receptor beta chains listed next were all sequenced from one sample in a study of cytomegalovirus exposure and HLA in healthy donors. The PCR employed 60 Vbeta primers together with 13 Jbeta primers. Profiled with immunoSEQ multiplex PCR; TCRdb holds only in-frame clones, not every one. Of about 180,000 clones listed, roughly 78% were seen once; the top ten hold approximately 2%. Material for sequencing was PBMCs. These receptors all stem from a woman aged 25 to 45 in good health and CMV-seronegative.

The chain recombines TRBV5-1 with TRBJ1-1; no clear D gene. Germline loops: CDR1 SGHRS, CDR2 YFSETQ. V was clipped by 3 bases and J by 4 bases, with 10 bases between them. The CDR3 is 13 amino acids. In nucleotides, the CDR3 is TGCGCCAGCAGCTCTCAACTGCCCACTGAAGCTTTCTTT. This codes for CASSSQLPTEAFF.

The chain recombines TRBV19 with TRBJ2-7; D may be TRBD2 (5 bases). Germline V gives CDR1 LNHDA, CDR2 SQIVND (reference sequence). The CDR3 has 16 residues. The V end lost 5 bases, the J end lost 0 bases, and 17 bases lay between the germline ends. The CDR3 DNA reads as TGTGCCAGTAGTGGAGGACGGGCGGGCAACTCCTACGAGCAGTACTTC. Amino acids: CASSGGRAGNSYEQYF.

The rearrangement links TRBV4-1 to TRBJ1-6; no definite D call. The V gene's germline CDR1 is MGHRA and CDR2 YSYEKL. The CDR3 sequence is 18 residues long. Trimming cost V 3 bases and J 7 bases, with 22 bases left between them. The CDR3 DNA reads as TGCGCCAGCAGCCACAACCTTCTCCGAGACACTTCCAATTCACCCCTCCACTTT. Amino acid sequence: CASSHNLLRDTSNSPLHF.

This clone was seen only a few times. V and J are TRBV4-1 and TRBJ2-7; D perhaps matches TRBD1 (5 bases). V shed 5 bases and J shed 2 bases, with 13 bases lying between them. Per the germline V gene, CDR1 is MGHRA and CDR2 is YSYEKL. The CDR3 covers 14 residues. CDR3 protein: CASSNVDSPYEQYF. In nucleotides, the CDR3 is TGCGCCAGCAGCAATGTAGACAGCCCCTACGAGCAGTACTTC.

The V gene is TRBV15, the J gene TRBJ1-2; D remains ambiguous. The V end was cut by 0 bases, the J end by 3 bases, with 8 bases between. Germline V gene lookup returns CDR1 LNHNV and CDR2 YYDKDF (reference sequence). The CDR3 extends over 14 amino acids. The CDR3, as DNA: TGTGCCACCAGCAGAGATCTGGCGGACTATGGCTACACCTTC. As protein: CATSRDLADYGYTF. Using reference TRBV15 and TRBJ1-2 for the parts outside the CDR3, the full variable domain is DAMVIQNPRYQVTQFGKPVTLSCSQTLNHNVMYWYQQKSSQAPKLLFHYYDKDFNNEADTPDNFQSRRPNTSFCFLDIRSPGLGDTAMYLCATSRDLADYGYTFGSGTRLTVV.

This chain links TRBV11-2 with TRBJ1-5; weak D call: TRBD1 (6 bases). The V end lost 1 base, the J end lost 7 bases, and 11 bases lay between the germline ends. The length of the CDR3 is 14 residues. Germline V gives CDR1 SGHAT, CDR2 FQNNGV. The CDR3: CASSLVGGGQPQHF. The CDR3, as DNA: TGTGCCAGCAGCTTAGTAGGGGGGGGACAGCCCCAGCATTTT. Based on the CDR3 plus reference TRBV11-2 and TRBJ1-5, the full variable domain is EAGVAQSPRYKIIEKRQSVAFWCNPISGHATLYWYQQILGQGPKLLIQFQNNGVVDDSQLPKDRFSAERLKGVDSTLKIQPAKLEDSAVYLCASSLVGGGQPQHFGDGTRLSIL.

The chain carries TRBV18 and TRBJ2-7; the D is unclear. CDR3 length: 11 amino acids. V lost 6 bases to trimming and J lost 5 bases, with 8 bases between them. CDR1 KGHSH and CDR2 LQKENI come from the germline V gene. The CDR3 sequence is CASSVSDEQYF. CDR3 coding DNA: TGTGCCAGCTCTGTATCGGACGAGCAGTACTTC.